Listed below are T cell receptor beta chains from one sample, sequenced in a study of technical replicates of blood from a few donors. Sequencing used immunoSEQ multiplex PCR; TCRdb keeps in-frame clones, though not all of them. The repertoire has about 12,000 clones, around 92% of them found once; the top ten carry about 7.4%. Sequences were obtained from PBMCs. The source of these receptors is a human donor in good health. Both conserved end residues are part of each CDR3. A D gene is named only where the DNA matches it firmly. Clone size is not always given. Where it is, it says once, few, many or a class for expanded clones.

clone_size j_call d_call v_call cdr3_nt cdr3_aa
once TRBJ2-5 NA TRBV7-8 TGTGCCAGCAGCTTAGCGCGAAGACAAGAGACCCAGTACTTC CASSLARRQETQYF
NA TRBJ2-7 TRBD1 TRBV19 TGTGCCAGTAGTATAGGACAGGGTGCCTACGAGCAGTACTTC CASSIGQGAYEQYF
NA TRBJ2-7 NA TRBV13 TGTGCCAGCAGCATAACAGGGTCCTACGAGCAGTACTTC CASSITGSYEQYF
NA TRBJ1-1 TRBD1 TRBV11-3 TGTGCCAGCAGCCCGCGACAGGGGCGGGAAGCTTTCTTT CASSPRQGREAFF
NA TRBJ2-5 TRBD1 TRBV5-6 TGTGCCAGCAGCTGGACAGGGGAGGAGACCCAGTACTTC CASSWTGEETQYF
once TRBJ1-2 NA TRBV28 TGTGCCAGCTCAGACAGGAACTATGGCTACACCTTC CASSDRNYGYTF
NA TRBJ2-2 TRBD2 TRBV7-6 TGTGCCAGCGGAAGAGGGACTAGCGGGCCCACCGGGGAGCTGTTTTTT CASGRGTSGPTGELFF
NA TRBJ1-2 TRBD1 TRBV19 TGTGCCTCGAATGGACAGGGTCGTGGCTACACCTTC CASNGQGRGYTF
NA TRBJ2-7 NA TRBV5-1 TGCGCCAGCAGCTTGGAAGCGGCATCCTCCTACGAGCAGTACTTC CASSLEAASSYEQYF
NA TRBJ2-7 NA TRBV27 TGTGCCAGCAGTCTCCGGTCGGGCAGGGTAGCCGAGCAGTACTTC CASSLRSGRVAEQYF
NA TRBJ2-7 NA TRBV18 TGTGCCAGCTCACCCCCTATGACAGGCTCCGAGCAGTACTTC CASSPPMTGSEQYF
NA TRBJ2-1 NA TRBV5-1 TGCGCCAGCAGCTTGGCACTGGGGGGCAATGAGCAGTTCTTC CASSLALGGNEQFF
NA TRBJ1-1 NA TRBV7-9 TGTGCCAGCAGCTCGTCATGGACATCGAACACTGAAGCTTTCTTT CASSSSWTSNTEAFF
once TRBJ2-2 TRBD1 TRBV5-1 TGCGCCAGCAGCCGGACAGGCGACACCGGGGAGCTGTTTTTT CASSRTGDTGELFF
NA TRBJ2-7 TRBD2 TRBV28 TGTGCCAGCAGTTTCCATCTAGCGGTCCTGACCTACGAGCAGTACTTC CASSFHLAVLTYEQYF
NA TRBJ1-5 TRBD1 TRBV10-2 TGCGCCAGCAGTGAGTTTACAGGGGATAGCAATCAGCCCCAGCATTTT CASSEFTGDSNQPQHF
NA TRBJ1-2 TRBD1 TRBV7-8 TGTGCCAGCAGCTTAGGAGGGACAGGATCTTGGGGCTACACCTTC CASSLGGTGSWGYTF
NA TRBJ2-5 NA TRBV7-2 TGTGCCAGCAGCTTAACCTCCCTCACCGGGACCCAGTACTTC CASSLTSLTGTQYF
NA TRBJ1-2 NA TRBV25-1 TGTGCCAGCAGTAAGACAGAAAGAAATGGCTACACCTTC CASSKTERNGYTF
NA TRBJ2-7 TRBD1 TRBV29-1 TGCAGCGTTCCAACAGACAGGGGCGAGCAGTACTTC CSVPTDRGEQYF
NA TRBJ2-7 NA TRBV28 TGTGCCAGCAGTTTCTGGGGAGGGGGCTACGAGCAGTACTTC CASSFWGGGYEQYF
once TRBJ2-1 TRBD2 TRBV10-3 TGTGCCATCAAAGGACTAGCGGGAGAAAGGGGGAACCACAATGAGCAGTTCTTC CAIKGLAGERGNHNEQFF
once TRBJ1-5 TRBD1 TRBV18 TGTGCCAGCTCACCACCGCCGGGACAGGTAAATCAGCCCCAGCATTTT CASSPPPGQVNQPQHF
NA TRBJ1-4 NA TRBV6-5 TGTGCCAGCAGGGGTGACAGTATTGAAAAACTGTTTTTT CASRGDSIEKLFF
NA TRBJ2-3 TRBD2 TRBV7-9 TGTGCCAGCAGCTCCTGGACTAGCGGGAGGGGAGGCGATACGCAGTATTTT CASSSWTSGRGGDTQYF
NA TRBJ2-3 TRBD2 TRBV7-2 TGTGCCAGCAGCTTATCGGGGACTAGCGGCTTGAGGCAGTATTTT CASSLSGTSGLRQYF
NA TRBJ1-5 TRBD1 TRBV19 TGTGCCAGTAGGACCGGACAGGGGGTAACGGCCCAGCATTTT CASRTGQGVTAQHF
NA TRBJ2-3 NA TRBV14 TGTGCCAGCAGCCGCAGCAGGGGTCTTAGCACAGATACGCAGTATTTT CASSRSRGLSTDTQYF
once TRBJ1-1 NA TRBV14 TGTGCCAGCAGCCCCCGGGCAGGGGAGGGCTTAGCTTTCTTT CASSPRAGEGLAFF
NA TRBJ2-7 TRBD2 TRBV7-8 TGTGCCAGCAGGGTAAGCGGGAGTAACGAGCAGTACTTC CASRVSGSNEQYF
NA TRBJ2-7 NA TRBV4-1 TGCGCCAGCAGTCCCGATGCCCACCTAGTGATCGGCGAGCAGTACTTC CASSPDAHLVIGEQYF
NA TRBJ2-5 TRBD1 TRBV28 TGTGCCAGCAGTCGCCCTACAGGCAGGGGACAGAGCGAGACCCAGTACTTC CASSRPTGRGQSETQYF
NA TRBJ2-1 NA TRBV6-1 TGTGCCAGCAGTGAAGCGACAGGCTCCTACAATGAGCAGTTCTTC CASSEATGSYNEQFF
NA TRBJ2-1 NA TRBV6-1 TGTGCCAGCCTATCGGCGGTAACATACAATGAGCAGTTCTTC CASLSAVTYNEQFF
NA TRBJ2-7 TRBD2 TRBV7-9 TGTGCCAGCAGCCCGAGACTAGCGGGTTCCTCCTACGAGCAGTACTTC CASSPRLAGSSYEQYF
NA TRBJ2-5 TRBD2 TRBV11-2 TGTGCCAGCAGCTTAGACGCGGGAGGCTTGGGGCTAGAGACCCAGTACTTC CASSLDAGGLGLETQYF
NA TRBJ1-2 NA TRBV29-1 TGCAGCGTGGAACAGGGTGACTATGGCTACACCTTC CSVEQGDYGYTF